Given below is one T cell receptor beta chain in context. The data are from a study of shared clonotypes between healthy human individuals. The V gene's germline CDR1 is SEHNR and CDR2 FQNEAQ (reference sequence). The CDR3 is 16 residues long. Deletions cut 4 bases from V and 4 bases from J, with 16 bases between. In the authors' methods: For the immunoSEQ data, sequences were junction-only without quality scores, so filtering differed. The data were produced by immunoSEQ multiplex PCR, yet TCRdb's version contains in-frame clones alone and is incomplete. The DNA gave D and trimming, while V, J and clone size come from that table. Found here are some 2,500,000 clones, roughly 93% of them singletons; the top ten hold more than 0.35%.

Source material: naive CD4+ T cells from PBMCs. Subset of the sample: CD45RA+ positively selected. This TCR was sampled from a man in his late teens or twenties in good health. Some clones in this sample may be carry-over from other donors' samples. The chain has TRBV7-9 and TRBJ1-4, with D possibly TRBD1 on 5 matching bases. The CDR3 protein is CASSSPGRQNNEKLFF. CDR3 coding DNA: TGTGCCAGCAGCTCCCCGGGGCGGCAGAATAATGAAAAACTGTTTTTT.